A single sample is the source of the 12 T cell receptor beta chains below, sequenced in a study of post-analysis software for immune sequencing data. Study results and caveats: About 5 TRBV segments appeared more often in patients than in controls, and TRBV5-6, TRBV5-1 and TRBV20-1 were among these.

The library was made from cDNA and included unique molecular identifiers. MiXCR, applied by TCRdb to the PCR reads, yields one record per CDR3 protein. The sample shows hundreds of thousands of distinct CDR3 sequences, approximately 50% of them seen only once. Their antigens are not known. The sequencing sample was made of blood. The receptor source for this set is a girl between 10 and 17 years old with multiple sclerosis.

The chain carries TRBV12-3 or TRBV12-4 and TRBJ2-1; D is uncertain. V was clipped by 6 bases and J by 9 bases, with 12 bases between them. The CDR3 extends over 12 amino acids. The chain's CDR3 is CASRGLAGEQFF. The CDR3 bases are TGTGCCAGCAGGGGATTGGCTGGTGAGCAGTTCTTC.

The chain couples TRBV21-1 to TRBJ2-7; the table gives TRBD1 as D, unverified against the DNA. TRBV21-1 is a documented pseudogene. The CDR3 has 16 amino acids. The CDR3 loop reads CASSKLVYDRTYEQYF. The CDR3 DNA follows: TGTGCCAGCAGCAAATTGGTTTACGACAGGACCTACGAGCAGTACTTC.

The V gene is TRBV5-6, the J gene TRBJ2-5; 8 bases line up with TRBD2. The J segment lost 3 bases and the V segment lost 0 bases, leaving 4 bases of the junction unmatched. The CDR3 consists of 15 residues. Per the germline V gene, CDR1 is SGHDT and CDR2 is YYEEEE. CDR3 coding DNA: TGTGCCAGCAGCTTGGAGGTCGGGGGGGAAGAGACCCAGTACTTC. Translated, it gives CASSLEVGGEETQYF.

CDR3 DNA: TGTGCCAGTAGTATCTGGATTTTAGAGACCCAGTACTTC. Protein product: CASSIWILETQYF. This chain links TRBV19 with TRBJ2-5; D not certain. Trimming shortened V by 3 bases and J by 4 bases, and 9 bases separated the two germline ends. The CDR3 is 13 amino acids. In germline, CDR1 is LNHDA, CDR2 SQIVND (reference sequence).

The rearrangement links TRBV7-6 to TRBJ2-7, with 7 bases that match TRBD2. J lost 7 bases, V lost 0 bases, and 6 bases had no gene match. From germline, CDR1 is SGHVS and CDR2 FNYEAQ. This CDR3 spans 14 amino acids. The CDR3 DNA follows: TGTGCCAGCAGCTTAGCGGGAGGGCCTGAAGAGCAGTACTTC. Its protein is CASSLAGGPEEQYF. Filled out from reference TRBV7-6 and TRBJ2-7, the complete variable domain reads GAGVSQSPRYKVTKRGQDVALRCDPISGHVSLYWYRQALGQGPEFLTYFNYEAQQDKSGLPNDRFSAERPEGSISTLTIQRTEQRDSAMYRCASSLAGGPEEQYFGPGTRLTVT.

The rearrangement uses TRBV7-8 and TRBJ1-1, with D unclear. The V gene's germline CDR1 is SGHVS and CDR2 FQNEAQ. The V end lost 3 bases, the J end lost 1 base, and 9 bases lay between the germline ends. The CDR3 length is 14 residues. CDR3 in amino acids: CASSFGSGNTEAFF. The CDR3 DNA reads TGTGCCAGCAGCTTTGGATCTGGGAACACTGAAGCTTTCTTT. The variable domain in full, with the rest retrieved from reference TRBV7-8 and TRBJ1-1, is GAGVSQSPRYKVAKRGQDVALRCDPISGHVSLFWYQQALGQGPEFLTYFQNEAQLDKSGLPSDRFFAERPEGSVSTLKIQRTQQEDSAVYLCASSFGSGNTEAFFGQGTRLTVV.

This clonotype showed up just a few times. This chain connects TRBV7-3 to TRBJ1-5, with 8 positions matching TRBD1. Germline trimming cut 4 bases from V and 5 bases from J; bases unmatched to any gene: 7. Germline V gene data show CDR1 as SGHTA and CDR2 as FQGTGA. This CDR3 region has 15 residues. Written as DNA, the CDR3 is TGTGCCAGCAGCTCACACTCGACAGGGGATCAGCCCCAGCATTTT. Protein product: CASSSHSTGDQPQHF.

The chain is built from TRBV11-2 and TRBJ2-1, with D unresolved. With 5 bases removed from V and 10 bases from J, the gap between germline ends came to 15 bases. This CDR3 has 13 amino acids. Germline CDR1 SGHAT, CDR2 FQNNGV. CDR3 nucleotide sequence: TGTGCCAGCAGCGTATCCAGCCGTTACGAGCAGTTCTTC. Translation: CASSVSSRYEQFF.

The chain joins TRBV9 to TRBJ1-2, with D unclear. Trimming removed 3 bases from V and 0 bases from J, with 6 bases in between. CDR1 is SGDLS and CDR2 is YYNGEE in the germline V gene. The CDR3 loop spans 13 amino acids. The CDR3 DNA sequence: TGTGCCAGCAGCGCGAGTACTAACTATGGCTACACCTTC. Protein sequence: CASSASTNYGYTF. Together with reference TRBV9 and TRBJ1-2, the CDR3 gives the full variable domain: DSGVTQTPKHLITATGQRVTLRCSPRSGDLSVYWYQQSLDQGLQFLIQYYNGEERAKGNILERFSAQQFPDLHSELNLSSLELGDSALYFCASSASTNYGYTFGSGTRLTVV.

The chain uses TRBV5-1 and TRBJ1-5; D gene ambiguous. V lost 4 bases and J 0 bases, leaving 8 bases between the germline ends. This CDR3 spans 14 amino acids. Per the germline V gene, CDR1 is SGHRS and CDR2 is YFSETQ. CDR3 sequence (DNA): TGCGCCAGCAGCGAGGAGAATAGCAATCAGCCCCAGCATTTT. It translates to CASSEENSNQPQHF.

The chain has TRBV10-3 and TRBJ2-1; D may correspond to TRBD1 or TRBD2 (6 bases each). With 7 bases removed from V and 2 bases from J, the gap between germline ends came to 12 bases. The length of the CDR3 is 14 residues. The germline CDR1 and CDR2 sequences are ENHRY and SYGVKD. CDR3 protein: CAIIRGGTYNEQFF. CDR3 DNA: TGTGCCATCATCCGAGGGGGGACCTACAATGAGCAGTTCTTC.

The rearrangement uses TRBV20-1 and TRBJ2-1; weak D call: TRBD2 (6 bases). This CDR3 region has 14 residues. Per germline, CDR1 DFQATT and CDR2 SNEGSKA (reference sequence). The CDR3 nucleotides read TGCAGCCTAACAACGGGAGTCCGTTACAATGAGCAGTTCTTC. Amino acid sequence: CSLTTGVRYNEQFF.